A single sample is the source of the 14 T cell receptor beta chains below, sequenced in a study of OX40 agonist ivuxolimab in advanced cancers. Data came from immunoSEQ multiplex PCR; TCRdb stores just in-frame clones and leaves some out. The data hold some 30,000 clones, with about nine tenths observed a single time. The sequenced sample was CD4+ or CD8+ T cells sorted from blood, obtained in a trial of the OX40 agonist ivuxolimab. These TCRs come from an adult with an advanced solid tumor such as melanoma, head and neck, liver or kidney cancer.

In its sample, this clone was seen once. The chain links TRBV19 to TRBJ2-7; 12 bases are shared with TRBD2. Unmatched junction bases numbered 12, after V lost 6 bases and J lost 6 bases. The germline CDR1 and CDR2 sequences are LNHDA and SQIVND (reference sequence). This CDR3 has 16 residues. CDR3 sequence (DNA): TGTGCCAGTAGCCTGAGACTAGCGGGAGAAATGTTCGAGCAGTACTTC. Translated: CASSLRLAGEMFEQYF.

The count of this clone is one. The CDR3 sequence is CASIEGSRSHGYTF. The CDR3 bases are TGTGCCAGCATCGAGGGGTCTCGTAGCCATGGCTACACCTTC. This chain uses TRBV6-1 with TRBJ1-2, with D perhaps TRBD1 (5 bases). Between the trimmed V and J ends, which lost 7 bases and 6 bases, there was a span of 18 bases. The germline V gene encodes CDR1 MNHNS and CDR2 SASEGT. This CDR3 is built from 14 residues.

In this sample, this clone turned up once. V and J are TRBV21-1 and TRBJ1-1; the table names TRBD1, a call not compared with the DNA. TRBV21-1 is noted as a pseudogene. The CDR3 consists of 18 residues. CDR3 coding DNA: TGTGCCAGCAGCCGAGATCGGATAGGGGCCCAGGTGAACACTGAAGCTTTCTTT. Translation gives CASSRDRIGAQVNTEAFF.

This chain uses TRBV10-3 with TRBJ2-1, with D tentatively TRBD2 (5 bases). The CDR3 runs to 15 residues. Germline CDR1 is ENHRY and CDR2 is SYGVKD. Trimming cost V 2 bases and J 6 bases, with 14 bases left between them. This chain's CDR3 is CAISEREGSGNEQFF. The CDR3, as DNA: TGTGCCATCAGTGAGCGCGAGGGTTCGGGCAATGAGCAGTTCTTC.

The CDR3 bases are TGTGCCAGCCTGAGGGGGCCTATGAACACTGAAGCTTTCTTT. Residues: CASLRGPMNTEAFF. The gene calls are TRBV28 and TRBJ1-1; TRBD1 agrees at 7 bases. The CDR3 contains 14 residues. Trimming at V came to 8 bases and at J to 0 bases, leaving 6 bases not matched to a gene. Germline CDR1 reads MDHEN; CDR2 reads SYDVKM.

The chain carries TRBV6-6 and TRBJ1-1; no clear D. V was trimmed by 2 bases and J by 5 bases, leaving 6 bases between them. Germline assignment: CDR1 MNHNY and CDR2 SVGAGI (reference sequence). The CDR3 length is 12 residues. The CDR3 bases are TGTGCCAGCAGTTACGGGCAGACTGAAGCTTTCTTT. It is translated as CASSYGQTEAFF.

The rearrangement uses TRBV18 and TRBJ2-7; D gene unclear. Germline CDR1 reads KGHSH; CDR2 reads LQKENI. The CDR3 totals 12 residues. Trimming left V 3 bases short and J 7 bases short, with 10 bases between. The DNA of the CDR3 is TGTGCCAGCTCACCGGCAGCAGAGGAGCAGTACTTC. Protein sequence: CASSPAAEEQYF.

The chain couples TRBV14 to TRBJ1-2; D is possibly TRBD1 (6 bases). From germline, CDR1 is SGHDN and CDR2 FVKESK. The CDR3 sequence is 14 residues long. Trimming left V 4 bases short and J 3 bases short, with 12 bases between. CDR3 sequence reads: CASSLQDSYYGYTF. DNA of the CDR3: TGTGCCAGCAGCCTACAGGACAGTTACTATGGCTACACCTTC. The variable domain in full, completed from reference TRBV14 and TRBJ1-2, reads EAGVTQFPSHSVIEKGQTVTLRCDPISGHDNLYWYRRVMGKEIKFLLHFVKESKQDESGMPNNRFLAERTGGTYSTLKVQPAELEDSGVYFCASSLQDSYYGYTFGSGTRLTVV.

Points on this clone: A read error is likely, as this CDR3 ends without the conserved phenylalanine or tryptophan. Because the CDR3's place on the DNA is in doubt, the DNA is left out and the CDR3 is given as listed by TCRdb. The chain is built from TRBV6-1 and TRBJ2-4. Looked up from germline, CDR1 is MNHNS and CDR2 is SASEGT. From its first to its last residue, the CDR3 has 10 amino acids. The CDR3 is CASDKGNPQV.

The CDR3 sequence: CASSPLDAVNTEAFF. The CDR3 DNA is TGTGCCAGCAGCCCCTTGGATGCGGTGAACACTGAAGCTTTCTTT. The chain combines TRBV7-3 with TRBJ1-1, with D uncertain. Trimming cost V 5 bases and J 0 bases, with 13 bases left between them. This CDR3 is 15 amino acids long. The germline V gene has CDR1 SGHTA and CDR2 FQGTGA. The full variable domain, its missing parts supplied by reference TRBV7-3 and TRBJ1-1, is GAGVSQTPSNKVTEKGKYVELRCDPISGHTALYWYRQSLGQGPEFLIYFQGTGAADDSGLPNDRFFAVRPEGSVSTLKIQRTERGDSAVYLCASSPLDAVNTEAFFGQGTRLTVV.

The gene calls are TRBV18 and TRBJ1-2, with 8 bases fitting TRBD1. This CDR3 contains 14 residues. The germline CDR1 and CDR2 sequences are KGHSH and LQKENI. The V segment lost 6 bases and the J segment 2 bases; nucleotides outside the gene matches: 5. The DNA for the CDR3 is TGTGCCAGCTCCCCGGCAGGGGGCAACTATGGCTACACCTTC. Protein: CASSPAGGNYGYTF.

The chain couples TRBV5-5 to TRBJ2-3; possible D gene TRBD1, 7 bases. CDR3 size: 14 residues. Germline-derived CDR1 and CDR2 are SGHKS and YYEKEE (reference sequence). V lost 2 bases, J lost 5 bases, and 12 bases lay in between. The CDR3 loop reads CASSLGRGEDTQYF. The DNA of the CDR3 is TGTGCCAGCAGCTTAGGCAGGGGGGAAGATACGCAGTATTTT.

The chain recombines TRBV5-4 with TRBJ2-1; TRBD2 might be the D (5 bases). The CDR3 contains 15 residues. Germline V lookup: CDR1 SGHNT, CDR2 YYREEE (reference sequence). Trimming left V 3 bases short and J 8 bases short, with 18 bases between. The CDR3 DNA reads as TGTGCCAGCAGCTCCCGGGGTGGGAAATTCCATGAGCAGTTCTTC. Translation gives CASSSRGGKFHEQFF. The variable domain in full, with the rest retrieved from reference TRBV5-4 and TRBJ2-1, is ETGVTQSPTHLIKTRGQQVTLRCSSQSGHNTVSWYQQALGQGPQFIFQYYREEENGRGNFPPRFSGLQFPNYSSELNVNALELDDSALYLCASSSRGGKFHEQFFGPGTRLTVL.

This chain links TRBV5-6 with TRBJ2-5; D unresolved. This CDR3 region has 15 residues. Per the germline V gene, CDR1 is SGHDT and CDR2 is YYEEEE. V was pared by 2 bases and J by 4 bases, with 15 bases between. CDR3 loop: CASSFRTPERETQYF. The CDR3 DNA reads TGTGCCAGCAGCTTCAGGACCCCAGAAAGAGAGACCCAGTACTTC. The whole variable domain, remainder taken from reference TRBV5-6 and TRBJ2-5, is DAGVTQSPTHLIKTRGQQVTLRCSPKSGHDTVSWYQQALGQGPQFIFQYYEEEERQRGNFPDRFSGHQFPNYSSELNVNALLLGDSALYLCASSFRTPERETQYFGPGTRLLVL.